This is a list of T cell receptor beta chains from one sample in a study of T cells after yellow fever vaccination. Each CDR3 protein is one row after TCRdb ran MiXCR on the 5' RACE reads. The sample includes some 600,000 distinct CDR3 sequences, more than 9% seen only once; the top ten take 14% to 15%. The specimen comprised PBMCs, sampled on the day of the yellow fever booster vaccination. These TCRs come from a man in his thirties or forties who received the YFV17D yellow fever vaccine. Both conserved end residues are part of each CDR3. The D gene is left open where the match is weak. The size entry is marked missing in some rows and otherwise reads once, few, many or a size class.

cdr3_nt cdr3_aa j_call d_call v_call clone_size
TGTGCCAGCAGCTTATTAGGGATTGAAGAGACCCAGTACTTC CASSLLGIEETQYF TRBJ2-5 . TRBV5-4 few
TGCGCCAGCAGCCAAGACGCACTTGGGGGGCATGACGAGCAGTACTTC CASSQDALGGHDEQYF TRBJ2-7 . TRBV4-3 .
TGTGCCACCAGTGAGCGTCGACTAGCGGGAGGCATGGAGCAGTTCTTC CATSERRLAGGMEQFF TRBJ2-1 TRBD2 TRBV24-1 many
TGTGCCAGCAGACCCGGGACACCGGGGGTCCAAGAGACCCAGTACTTC CASRPGTPGVQETQYF TRBJ2-5 . TRBV7-9 .
TGTGCCAGCACCCGACTAGCGGCACACTACGAGCAGTACTTC CASTRLAAHYEQYF TRBJ2-7 TRBD2 TRBV6-2/TRBV6-3 .
TGTGCCTGGAGAAAGCGGGCCGCTGGCCACGAGCAGTACTTC CAWRKRAAGHEQYF TRBJ2-7 . TRBV30 few
TGTGCCAGCAGGGATAAGTGGAGCACAGATACGCAGTATTTT CASRDKWSTDTQYF TRBJ2-3 . TRBV6-2/TRBV6-3 few
TGTGCCAGCAGCTTAGCGCCTAGTCAGCCCCAGCATTTT CASSLAPSQPQHF TRBJ1-5 . TRBV7-9 few
TGCAGTGCTAGGGTATACCGAGACAGAGAGCAGTTCTTC CSARVYRDREQFF TRBJ2-1 . TRBV20-1 few
TGTGCCAGCAGCCCCACGATTAACGACTATGGCTACACCTTC CASSPTINDYGYTF TRBJ1-2 . TRBV7-2 few
TGTGCCAGTAGTATTGAGGGGGGCGCGAACACTGAAGCTTTCTTT CASSIEGGANTEAFF TRBJ1-1 . TRBV19 few
TGTGCCAGCAGTGAGGCCGAGGAGTCCTACAATGAGCAGTTCTTC CASSEAEESYNEQFF TRBJ2-1 . TRBV2 .
TGTGCCAGCAGCCGCGGACGGTCCTCTGGGGCCAACGTCCTGACTTTC CASSRGRSSGANVLTF TRBJ2-6 . TRBV3-1 .
TGTGCCAGCAGGGCCGGGACAGGGAATGGCTACACCTTC CASRAGTGNGYTF TRBJ1-2 TRBD1 TRBV12-3/TRBV12-4 .
TGTGCCAGCAGTTACTCGACGGGACTAGCGGACTACAATGAGCAGTTCTTC CASSYSTGLADYNEQFF TRBJ2-1 TRBD2 TRBV6-5 .
TGCGCCAGCAGCCAAGATGGTGGGGTTACTGAAGCTTTCTTT CASSQDGGVTEAFF TRBJ1-1 . TRBV4-3 few
TGTGCCAGCAGCTATGGGACAGCAGTGGGCAATGAGCAGTTCTTC CASSYGTAVGNEQFF TRBJ2-1 TRBD1 TRBV6-5 .
TGTGCCAGCAGTTACTACTCCTCAAAAGAGACCCAGTACTTC CASSYYSSKETQYF TRBJ2-5 . TRBV6-5 .
TGTGCCAGCAGTGGACAGGGCCCCGGGGAGCTGTTTTTT CASSGQGPGELFF TRBJ2-2 TRBD1 TRBV2 few
TGTGCCATCGGGGCGGGTATGATTACAGATACGCAGTATTTT CAIGAGMITDTQYF TRBJ2-3 . TRBV10-3 few
TGCGCCAGCAGCGTGGACAGGCATGAAGCTTTCTTT CASSVDRHEAFF TRBJ1-1 TRBD1 TRBV5-1 few
TGTGCCAGCAGTCCTCTCCCGGAGGTGTACGAGCAGTACTTC CASSPLPEVYEQYF TRBJ2-7 . TRBV28 few
TGCAGCGTTGGGTTGACACAAGAAGCTTTCTTT CSVGLTQEAFF TRBJ1-1 . TRBV29-1 few
TGTGCCAGCAGCTTATCGGGCGGGGAAAGCACTGAAGCTTTCTTT CASSLSGGESTEAFF TRBJ1-1 . TRBV7-2 .
TGCAGTGCTAGAGTCCCGGGAGGCGGGAGCACAGATACGCAGTATTTT CSARVPGGGSTDTQYF TRBJ2-3 TRBD2 TRBV20-1 few
TGCAGTGCTCCTGTGGAGGGCTCTGGGGCCAACGTCCTGACTTTC CSAPVEGSGANVLTF TRBJ2-6 . TRBV20-1 few
TGTGCCAGCAGCTTTGGTGTCCGCTCTGGGGCCAACGTCCTGACTTTC CASSFGVRSGANVLTF TRBJ2-6 . TRBV11-2 once
TGTGCCTGGAGTGTCGGAGATACGCAGTATTTT CAWSVGDTQYF TRBJ2-3 . TRBV30 few
TGCGCCAGCAGTGAGATGGGATCTCTTCGGGAGACCCAGTACTTC CASSEMGSLRETQYF TRBJ2-5 . TRBV10-2 few
TGTGCCATCAGTGAGATAACAGATACGCAGTATTTT CAISEITDTQYF TRBJ2-3 . TRBV10-3 .
TGTGCCAGCAGCATTCCGACTAGCGGGAGGAATGATGAGCAGTTCTTC CASSIPTSGRNDEQFF TRBJ2-1 TRBD2 TRBV5-5 .
TGTGCCAGCAGTGACCAACGCACTATGACCTACGAGCAGTACTTC CASSDQRTMTYEQYF TRBJ2-7 . TRBV2 .
TGCAGTGCTAGAATGGGGGGGGAAGACACTGAAGCTTTCTTT CSARMGGEDTEAFF TRBJ1-1 . TRBV20-1 .
TGTGCCAGCAGCTTAGAGGGATTGGGTTTAGCTTTCTTT CASSLEGLGLAFF TRBJ1-1 . TRBV7-2 few
TGTGCCAGCAGCTTCAGGGGGACTAGCAAAAAGACCCAGTACTTC CASSFRGTSKKTQYF TRBJ2-5 TRBD2 TRBV7-9 few
TGCAGTGCTACCCGGGACAGGGGGCTGTACGAGCTGTACTTC CSATRDRGLYELYF TRBJ2-7 TRBD1 TRBV20-1 .
TGTGCCATCAGTTCTAGGGAATACACAGATACGCAGTATTTT CAISSREYTDTQYF TRBJ2-3 . TRBV10-3 .
TGTGCCAGCAGCGACCAGGGCAAAGGCTCTGGAAACACCATATATTTT CASSDQGKGSGNTIYF TRBJ1-3 . TRBV9 .
TGTGCCAGCAGTCCACTAGCGGGAGGGGACATTCAGTACTTC CASSPLAGGDIQYF TRBJ2-4 TRBD2 TRBV6-1 .
TGTGCCAGCAGCTCCGGGGGGAAGACCCAGTACTTC CASSSGGKTQYF TRBJ2-5 TRBD2 TRBV7-9 many
TGCAGCGTTGATGGCTTTGGGGACGAGCAGTACTTC CSVDGFGDEQYF TRBJ2-7 . TRBV29-1 many
TGCAGCGTTGAAGTTGGGACAGGGATCACTGAAGCTTTCTTT CSVEVGTGITEAFF TRBJ1-1 TRBD1 TRBV29-1 .
TGTGCCAGCAGCAGTGGGACGACCCGAAATCAGCCCCAGCATTTT CASSSGTTRNQPQHF TRBJ1-5 . TRBV6-1 .
TGCAGCGGGACAGGGAACACTGAAGCTTTCTTT CSGTGNTEAFF TRBJ1-1 TRBD1 TRBV29-1 few
TGCAGTGCCCTGGGGGTGAGCCGGAAAAAACTGTTTTTT CSALGVSRKKLFF TRBJ1-4 . TRBV20-1 .
TGCGCCAGCAGCCCCACCGGGGCGGGAGGGGCTCAAGAGACCCAGTACTTC CASSPTGAGGAQETQYF TRBJ2-5 TRBD2 TRBV5-1 .
TGTGCCAGCAGCCAAGCAGCCGGCAATGAGCAGTTCTTC CASSQAAGNEQFF TRBJ2-1 . TRBV3-1 many
TGTGCCACCAGGGGTACTCCGGCAGATACGCAGTATTTT CATRGTPADTQYF TRBJ2-3 . TRBV15 .
TGCAGTGCTCCCCTAGGCGCGTCACTATACACAGATACGCAGTATTTT CSAPLGASLYTDTQYF TRBJ2-3 . TRBV20-1 .
TGTGCCAGCAGCCAAGGAAGTACCGAGCAGTACTTC CASSQGSTEQYF TRBJ2-7 . TRBV4-2 .
TGTGCCAGCAGCTTAGTGGGACAGGTCTACAATGAGCAGTTCTTC CASSLVGQVYNEQFF TRBJ2-1 TRBD1 TRBV7-8 .
TGTGCCAGCAGCGCACCGGGCGAGCAGTACTTC CASSAPGEQYF TRBJ2-7 . TRBV21-1 .
TGTGCCAGCAGCTCTCCGGCTAGCACTTCTAGCACAGATACGCAGTATTTT CASSSPASTSSTDTQYF TRBJ2-3 . TRBV5-4 few
TGCGCCAGCAGCCAAGCGGGTAGCGGAGGGGATACGCAGTATTTT CASSQAGSGGDTQYF TRBJ2-3 . TRBV4-3 .
TGTGCCAGCAGAAGTTCACCCCTCCACTTT CASRSSPLHF TRBJ1-6 . TRBV12-1 few
TGCAGTGCCCTTGCGGGACTAGGGTCCTACGAGCAGTACTTC CSALAGLGSYEQYF TRBJ2-7 TRBD2 TRBV20-1 .
TGTGCCAGCAGTACTAGCGGGAGCCACCCCTACAATGAGCAGTTCTTC CASSTSGSHPYNEQFF TRBJ2-1 TRBD2 TRBV6-5 .
TGTGCCAGCAGCTTAACGGATGGAGGGGTTGGCGGGGAGCTGTTTTTT CASSLTDGGVGGELFF TRBJ2-2 . TRBV7-3 few
TGTGCCACCAGTGACGCCCGGGACATCAGTGGCGGGGAGCTGTTTTTT CATSDARDISGGELFF TRBJ2-2 . TRBV24-1 many